Below, one T cell receptor beta chain is given with its context. What it binds is not known. With 60 Vbeta and 13 Jbeta primers, the PCR was carried out. The table came from immunoSEQ multiplex PCR; TCRdb's copy has only in-frame clones and leaves some out. The sample consists of under 100,000 clones, about two thirds of them appearing once. These data come from a study of cytomegalovirus exposure and HLA in healthy donors. Study-level information: Unique TCRs from HLA-typed donors, 75 million to 100 million of them, were held in an early data release.

This CDR3 has 15 amino acids. The V gene's germline CDR1 is KGHSH and CDR2 LQKENI. V was clipped by 2 bases and J by 1 base; unmatched bases: 2. Study findings and constraints: Analysis performed later found roughly 17,000 TCR beta sequences associated with HLA alleles at 0.05 false discovery rate. A highly shared variant cluster was judged a likely technical artifact. Confirmation was obtained in vitro that a few CMV-associated chains are specific for CMV antigens.

The chain employs TRBV18 and TRBJ2-1; 7 bases line up with TRBD1. The sequence was obtained from a woman in her thirties in good health and CMV-seropositive. The specimen was PBMCs. CDR3 bases: TGTGCCAGCTCACCAGACAGGGTTTCCTACAATGAGCAGTTCTTC. Translating it yields CASSPDRVSYNEQFF.